This T cell receptor beta chain was sequenced for a study of T cell responses to AZD1222 COVID-19 vaccine. This CDR3 comprises 17 residues. Method: immunoSEQ multiplex PCR; TCRdb's copy keeps in-frame clones and lacks some. The data show tens of thousands of clones, about four fifths seen once. The receptor was isolated from an adult who received the AZD1222 COVID-19 vaccine. The J gene is TRBJ2-1, the V gene TRBV21-1; TRBD2, the table's D call, was not compared with the DNA. TRBV21-1 counts as a pseudogene. The source material was peripheral blood, sampled 28 days after the second AZD1222 dose. CDR3: CASSTRYHEGSYNEQFF. The CDR3 region has the DNA TGTGCCAGCAGCACCAGGTATCATGAGGGCTCCTACAATGAGCAGTTCTTC.